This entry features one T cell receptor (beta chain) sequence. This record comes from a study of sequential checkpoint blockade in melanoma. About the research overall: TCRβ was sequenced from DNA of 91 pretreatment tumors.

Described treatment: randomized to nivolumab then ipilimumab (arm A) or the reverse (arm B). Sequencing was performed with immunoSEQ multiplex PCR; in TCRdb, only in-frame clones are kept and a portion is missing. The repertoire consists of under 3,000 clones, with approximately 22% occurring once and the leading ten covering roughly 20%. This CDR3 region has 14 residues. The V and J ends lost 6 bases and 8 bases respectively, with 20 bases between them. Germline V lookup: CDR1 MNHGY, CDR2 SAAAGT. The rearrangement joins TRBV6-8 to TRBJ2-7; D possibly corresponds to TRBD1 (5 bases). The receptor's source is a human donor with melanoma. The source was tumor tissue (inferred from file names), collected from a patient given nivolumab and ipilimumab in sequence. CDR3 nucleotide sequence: TGTGCCAGCAGCCCTGACAAGGGGTTTTGGAAGCAGTACGTC. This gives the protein CASSPDKGFWKQYV.